This T cell receptor beta chain was recorded in a study of T cell responses to AZD1222 COVID-19 vaccine. As to this clone: Its antigen is still unknown.

Study-wide findings and caveats: With two AZD1222 doses given, Spike-specific TCR breadth and depth both rose. At study baseline, merely more than 5 AZD1222 recipients were seropositive.

Germline V gene lookup returns CDR1 LNHDA and CDR2 SQIVND (reference sequence). This CDR3 spans 17 amino acids. Germline trimming cut 2 bases from V and 3 bases from J; bases unmatched to any gene: 6. Assay: immunoSEQ multiplex PCR; the TCRdb copy retains only in-frame clones and omits some. The data contain about 160,000 clones, about 90% of them singletons. This chain uses TRBV19 with TRBJ2-1; 11 positions match TRBD2. The TCR was taken from an adult in good health. The input for sequencing was peripheral blood, taken on day 0 of MenACWY control vaccination. CDR3 residues: CASSIRLAGGNYNEQFF. The CDR3, as DNA: TGTGCCAGTAGTATACGGCTAGCGGGAGGAAACTACAATGAGCAGTTCTTC.